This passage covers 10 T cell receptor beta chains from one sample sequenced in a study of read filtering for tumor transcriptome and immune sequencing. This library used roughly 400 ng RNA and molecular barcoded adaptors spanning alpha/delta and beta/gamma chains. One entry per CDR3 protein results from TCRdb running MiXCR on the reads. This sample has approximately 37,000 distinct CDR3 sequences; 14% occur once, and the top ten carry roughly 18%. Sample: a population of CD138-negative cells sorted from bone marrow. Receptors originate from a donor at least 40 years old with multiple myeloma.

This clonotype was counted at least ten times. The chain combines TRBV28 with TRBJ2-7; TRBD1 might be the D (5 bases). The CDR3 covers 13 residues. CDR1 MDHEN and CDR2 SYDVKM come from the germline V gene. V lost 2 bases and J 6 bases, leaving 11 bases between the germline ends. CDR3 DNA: TGTGCCAGCAGTTTACAGGGTCCCGGCGAGCAGTACTTC. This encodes CASSLQGPGEQYF.

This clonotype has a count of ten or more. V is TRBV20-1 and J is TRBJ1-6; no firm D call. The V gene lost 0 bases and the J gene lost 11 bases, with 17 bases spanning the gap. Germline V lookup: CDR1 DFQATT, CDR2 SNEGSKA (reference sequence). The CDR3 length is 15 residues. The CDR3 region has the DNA TGCAGTGCTAGAGATCTAGTCTCGGGTATCACACCCCTCCACTTT. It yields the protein CSARDLVSGITPLHF.

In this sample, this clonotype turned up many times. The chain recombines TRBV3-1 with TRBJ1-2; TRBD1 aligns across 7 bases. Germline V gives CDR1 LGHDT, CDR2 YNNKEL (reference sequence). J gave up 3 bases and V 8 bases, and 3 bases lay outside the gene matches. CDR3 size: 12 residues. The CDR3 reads CASSTGDYGYTF. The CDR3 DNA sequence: TGTGCCAGCTCTACAGGGGACTATGGCTACACCTTC.

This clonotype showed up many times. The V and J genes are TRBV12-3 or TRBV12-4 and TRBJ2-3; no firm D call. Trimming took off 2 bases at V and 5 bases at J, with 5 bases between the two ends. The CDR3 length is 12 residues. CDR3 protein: CASSLIGDTQYF. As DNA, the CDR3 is TGTGCCAGCAGTTTAATAGGAGATACGCAGTATTTT.

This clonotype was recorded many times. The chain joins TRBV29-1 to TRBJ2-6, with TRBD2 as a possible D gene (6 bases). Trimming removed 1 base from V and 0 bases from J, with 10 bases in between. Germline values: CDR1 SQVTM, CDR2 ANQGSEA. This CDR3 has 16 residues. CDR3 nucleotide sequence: TGCAGCGTTGAAGCGGGACTCGTCTCTGGGGCCAACGTCCTGACTTTC. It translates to CSVEAGLVSGANVLTF.

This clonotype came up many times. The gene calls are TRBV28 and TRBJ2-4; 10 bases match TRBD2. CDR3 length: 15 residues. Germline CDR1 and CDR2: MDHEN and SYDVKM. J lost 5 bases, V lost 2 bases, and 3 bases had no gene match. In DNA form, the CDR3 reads TGTGCCAGCAGTTTAAGTCTAGCGGGGGAAAACATTCAGTACTTC. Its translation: CASSLSLAGENIQYF.

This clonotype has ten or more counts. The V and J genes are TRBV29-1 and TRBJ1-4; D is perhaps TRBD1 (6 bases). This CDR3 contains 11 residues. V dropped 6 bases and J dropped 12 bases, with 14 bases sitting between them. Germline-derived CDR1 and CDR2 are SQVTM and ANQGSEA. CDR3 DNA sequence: TGCAGCGTCCGGTCAGGGGTAGAACTGTTTTTT. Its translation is CSVRSGVELFF.

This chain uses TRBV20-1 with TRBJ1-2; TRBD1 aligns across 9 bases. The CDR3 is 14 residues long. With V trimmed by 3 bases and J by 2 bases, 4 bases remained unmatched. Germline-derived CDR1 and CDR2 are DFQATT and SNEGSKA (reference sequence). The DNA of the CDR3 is TGCAGTGCTAGGGGGACAGGGTGGAACTATGGCTACACCTTC. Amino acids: CSARGTGWNYGYTF.

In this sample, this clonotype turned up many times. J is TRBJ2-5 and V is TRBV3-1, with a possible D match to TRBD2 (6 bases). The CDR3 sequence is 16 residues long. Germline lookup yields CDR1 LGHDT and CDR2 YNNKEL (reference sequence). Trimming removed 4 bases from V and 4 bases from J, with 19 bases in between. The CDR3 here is CASSPRLGGVGETQYF. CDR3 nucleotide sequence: TGTGCCAGCAGCCCCCGACTGGGCGGGGTAGGAGAGACCCAGTACTTC.

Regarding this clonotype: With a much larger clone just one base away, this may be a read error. The CDR3 is CASSQMDRSSYGQYF. CDR3 coding DNA: TGCGCCAGCAGCCAAATGGACAGGTCTTCCTACGGGCAGTACTTC. The rearrangement links TRBV4-1 to TRBJ2-7; 7 bases match TRBD1. Germline lookup yields CDR1 MGHRA and CDR2 YSYEKL. CDR3 length: 15 residues.